The 3 T cell receptor beta chains given below trace back to one sample, sequenced in a study of T-cell memory formation after mild COVID-19. Each CDR3 protein gets one entry after TCRdb re-called the 5' RACE reads with MiXCR. The table shows around 150,000 distinct CDR3 sequences, with roughly 31% occurring only once. Sequenced input: PBMCs or a T cell subset sorted from them (not recorded which). All receptors come from an adult woman who had mild COVID-19 (a few samples of this study predate the infection). Cell type and time point are not known.

The rearrangement joins TRBV20-1 to TRBJ1-5, with a weak D call TRBD1 (6 bases). There are 15 residues in the CDR3. Trimming pared 3 bases from V and 2 bases from J, leaving 14 bases between. CDR1 and CDR2 (germline): DFQATT, SNEGSKA (reference sequence). In DNA form, the CDR3 reads TGCAGTGCTAGCCGCGGAGGGGGTGGCAATCAGCCCCAGCATTTT. It encodes CSASRGGGGNQPQHF.

This clonotype showed up just a few times. V and J are TRBV6-2 or TRBV6-3 and TRBJ2-7; D remains ambiguous. CDR3 length: 11 amino acids. The germline V and J ends were trimmed by 11 bases and 1 base, with 9 bases remaining between them. Germline V gene data show CDR1 as MNHEY and CDR2 as SVGEGT. The CDR3 DNA reads as TGTGCCGGGTCGGATTCCTACGAGCAGTACTTC. It codes for CAGSDSYEQYF.

The chain is built from TRBV6-2 or TRBV6-3 and TRBJ2-7, with TRBD1 matching 8 bases. The CDR3 is 16 amino acids. The V gene's germline CDR1 is MNHEY and CDR2 SVGEGT. V was clipped by 3 bases and J by 2 bases; unmatched bases: 9. The CDR3 DNA is TGTGCCAGCAGTTATTTTGGCAGGGGGCTGACCTACGAGCAGTACTTC. Its translation is CASSYFGRGLTYEQYF.